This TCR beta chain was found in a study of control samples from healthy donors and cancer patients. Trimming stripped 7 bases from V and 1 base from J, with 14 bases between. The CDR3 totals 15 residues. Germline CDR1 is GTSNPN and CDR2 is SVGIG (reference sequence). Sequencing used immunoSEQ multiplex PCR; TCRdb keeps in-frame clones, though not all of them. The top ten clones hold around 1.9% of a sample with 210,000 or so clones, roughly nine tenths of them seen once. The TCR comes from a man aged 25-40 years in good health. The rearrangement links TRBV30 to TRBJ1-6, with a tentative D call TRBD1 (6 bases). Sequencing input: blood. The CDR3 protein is CASTPGTSYNSPLHF. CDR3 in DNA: TGTGCCTCGACCCCCGGGACATCCTATAATTCACCCCTCCACTTT.